These T cell receptor beta chains were read from a single sample in a study of blood T cell repertoires in COVID-19. Profiled with immunoSEQ multiplex PCR; TCRdb holds only in-frame clones, not every one. This table has about 16,000 clones, about 90% appearing once. Sequencing was performed on peripheral blood. The source is a man aged 55 to 70 with active COVID-19. The CDR3 runs from the conserved cysteine through the conserved F or W. D genes are given only for firm matches. Not every row has a clone size; where given, it reads once, few, many or a size class.

v_gene: TRBV21-1
j_gene: TRBJ2-4
d_gene: NA
abundance: once
CDR3aa: CTDDDKNIQYF
CDR3nt: TGTACAGATGACGACAAAAACATTCAGTACTTC

v_gene: TRBV4-2
j_gene: TRBJ1-6
d_gene: TRBD1
abundance: NA
CDR3aa: CASSPPRDSYNSPLHF
CDR3nt: TGTGCCAGCAGCCCCCCCAGGGACAGCTATAATTCACCCCTCCACTTT

v_gene: TRBV19
j_gene: TRBJ2-7
d_gene: NA
abundance: NA
CDR3aa: CASSIAARGGYEQYF
CDR3nt: TGTGCCAGTAGTATAGCAGCCAGGGGAGGGTACGAGCAGTACTTC

v_gene: TRBV10-3
j_gene: TRBJ2-2
d_gene: TRBD1
abundance: NA
CDR3aa: CAIRGQGNTGELFF
CDR3nt: TGTGCCATCAGAGGACAGGGGAACACCGGGGAGCTGTTTTTT

v_gene: TRBV5-6
j_gene: TRBJ1-3
d_gene: NA
abundance: NA
CDR3aa: CASSLSGAGNTIYF
CDR3nt: TGTGCCAGCAGCTTGAGTGGGGCCGGAAACACCATATATTTT

v_gene: TRBV9
j_gene: TRBJ1-5
d_gene: TRBD1
abundance: NA
CDR3aa: CASSDQGDSSRPQHF
CDR3nt: TGTGCCAGCAGCGACCAAGGGGACAGCAGTCGGCCCCAGCATTTT

v_gene: TRBV28
j_gene: TRBJ1-4
d_gene: NA
abundance: NA
CDR3aa: CATLHSEKLFF
CDR3nt: TGTGCCACCCTCCACAGTGAAAAACTGTTTTTT

v_gene: TRBV5-1
j_gene: TRBJ1-3
d_gene: NA
abundance: NA
CDR3aa: CASSPDTNFGNTIYF
CDR3nt: TGCGCCAGCAGCCCGGACACGAATTTCGGAAACACCATATATTTT

v_gene: TRBV4-1
j_gene: TRBJ1-1
d_gene: TRBD1
abundance: few
CDR3aa: CASSQTGENTEAFF
CDR3nt: TGCGCCAGCAGCCAGACAGGGGAGAACACTGAAGCTTTCTTT

v_gene: TRBV7-3
j_gene: TRBJ2-5
d_gene: TRBD2
abundance: NA
CDR3aa: CASSFLRLAGGGETQYF
CDR3nt: TGTGCCAGCAGCTTCCTGAGACTAGCGGGGGGCGGCGAGACCCAGTACTTC

v_gene: TRBV7-7
j_gene: TRBJ2-5
d_gene: NA
abundance: NA
CDR3aa: CASSLGAWAQETQYF
CDR3nt: TGTGCCAGCAGCTTAGGGGCGTGGGCTCAAGAGACCCAGTACTTC

v_gene: TRBV24-1
j_gene: TRBJ1-5
d_gene: NA
abundance: NA
CDR3aa: CATSDSDYSNQPQHF
CDR3nt: TGTGCCACCAGTGATTCGGACTATAGCAATCAGCCCCAGCATTTT

v_gene: TRBV6-1
j_gene: TRBJ2-1
d_gene: NA
abundance: NA
CDR3aa: CASSEMVGGYNEQFF
CDR3nt: TGTGCCAGCAGTGAAATGGTGGGGGGCTACAATGAGCAGTTCTTC

v_gene: TRBV18
j_gene: TRBJ1-1
d_gene: NA
abundance: NA
CDR3aa: CASSLDTNTEAFF
CDR3nt: TGTGCCAGCTCACTGGACACGAACACTGAAGCTTTCTTT

v_gene: TRBV11-2
j_gene: TRBJ2-3
d_gene: NA
abundance: NA
CDR3aa: CASSLVMDTGGTDTQYF
CDR3nt: TGTGCCAGCAGCTTAGTTATGGATACCGGAGGCACAGATACGCAGTATTTT

v_gene: TRBV11-1
j_gene: TRBJ2-7
d_gene: NA
abundance: NA
CDR3aa: CASSRRTVYEQYF
CDR3nt: TGTGCCAGCAGCCGACGGACAGTCTACGAGCAGTACTTC

v_gene: TRBV7-9
j_gene: TRBJ2-1
d_gene: TRBD1
abundance: NA
CDR3aa: CASSTQGAVREQFF
CDR3nt: TGTGCCAGCAGCACACAGGGGGCGGTTCGAGAGCAGTTCTTC

v_gene: TRBV6-5
j_gene: TRBJ2-4
d_gene: NA
abundance: NA
CDR3aa: CASSYAKLDIQYF
CDR3nt: TGTGCCAGCAGTTACGCGAAGCTCGACATTCAGTACTTC

v_gene: TRBV28
j_gene: TRBJ1-3
d_gene: NA
abundance: once
CDR3aa: CASSFRTGSGNTIYF
CDR3nt: TGTGCCAGCAGTTTTCGAACAGGGAGCGGAAACACCATATATTTT